These T cell receptor beta chains were read from a single sample in a study of control samples from healthy donors and cancer patients. The repertoire was sequenced with immunoSEQ multiplex PCR; TCRdb's copy has only in-frame clones and lacks some. The repertoire holds about 160,000 clones, around 90% seen once, with approximately 12% in the top ten. Sequencing was performed on blood. The receptors were sampled from a man aged 25-45 years in good health. Each CDR3 is given with its conserved first and last residue. Clone size appears in some rows only: once, few, many, or a class for an expanded clone.

J gene: TRBJ1-6; clone size: NA; V gene: TRBV5-5; CDR3 protein: CASRHRGWGWDSPLHF
J gene: TRBJ1-2; clone size: NA; V gene: TRBV19; CDR3 protein: CASKLTGPNYGYTF
J gene: TRBJ2-7; clone size: NA; V gene: TRBV3-1/TRBV3-2; CDR3 protein: CASSQVLDGSGYEQYF
J gene: TRBJ2-2; clone size: few; V gene: TRBV28; CDR3 protein: CASSEGLAETGELFF
J gene: TRBJ2-1; clone size: NA; V gene: TRBV7-9; CDR3 protein: CASSFGGVSEQFF
J gene: TRBJ2-5; clone size: NA; V gene: TRBV5-4; CDR3 protein: CASSSQSQETQYF
J gene: TRBJ1-1; clone size: NA; V gene: TRBV5-1; CDR3 protein: CASSLDAAPEAFF
J gene: TRBJ1-5; clone size: NA; V gene: TRBV24-1; CDR3 protein: CATSPGWDQPQHF
J gene: TRBJ1-2; clone size: NA; V gene: TRBV13; CDR3 protein: CASSPGTVANYGYTF
J gene: TRBJ2-1; clone size: NA; V gene: TRBV3-1/TRBV3-2; CDR3 protein: CASTPKTLSGRAGNEQFF
J gene: TRBJ2-5; clone size: NA; V gene: TRBV7-7; CDR3 protein: CASSLALAHRPYQETQYF
J gene: TRBJ1-6; clone size: NA; V gene: TRBV25-1; CDR3 protein: CASSDSPPGQGNSPLHF
J gene: TRBJ1-6; clone size: NA; V gene: TRBV3-1/TRBV3-2; CDR3 protein: CASSSASRGNSPLHF
J gene: TRBJ2-7; clone size: NA; V gene: TRBV4-1; CDR3 protein: CASSHVPPRLARCSYEQYF
J gene: TRBJ2-2; clone size: NA; V gene: TRBV3-1/TRBV3-2; CDR3 protein: CASSLISNTGELFF
J gene: TRBJ1-2; clone size: NA; V gene: TRBV10-3; CDR3 protein: CAISVTGYYGYTF
J gene: TRBJ2-1; clone size: NA; V gene: TRBV5-1; CDR3 protein: CASSLIQRGANEQFF
J gene: TRBJ1-1; clone size: NA; V gene: TRBV7-9; CDR3 protein: CASSLGQGRENTEAFF
J gene: TRBJ2-5; clone size: NA; V gene: TRBV7-2; CDR3 protein: CASKRTGDNTETQYF
J gene: TRBJ1-1; clone size: NA; V gene: TRBV20-1; CDR3 protein: CSARNTEAFF
J gene: TRBJ2-5; clone size: once; V gene: TRBV11-2; CDR3 protein: CASSPVGSETQYF
J gene: TRBJ1-6; clone size: NA; V gene: TRBV4-3; CDR3 protein: CASSQDLKGYSDNSPLHF
J gene: TRBJ2-7; clone size: NA; V gene: TRBV18; CDR3 protein: CASSSQGAGYEQYF
J gene: TRBJ2-2; clone size: NA; V gene: TRBV15; CDR3 protein: CATSREGGNTGELFF
J gene: TRBJ2-7; clone size: NA; V gene: TRBV19; CDR3 protein: CASRGAYEQYF
J gene: TRBJ1-6; clone size: once; V gene: TRBV25-1; CDR3 protein: CASSELDRGNSPLHF
J gene: TRBJ1-2; clone size: few; V gene: TRBV19; CDR3 protein: CASSIGGEGYTF
J gene: TRBJ1-1; clone size: NA; V gene: TRBV7-2; CDR3 protein: CASSLSGGRASTEAFF
J gene: TRBJ2-2; clone size: few; V gene: TRBV19; CDR3 protein: CASSIFGLAGSNTGELFF
J gene: TRBJ1-1; clone size: NA; V gene: TRBV27; CDR3 protein: CASSLGNTEAFF
J gene: TRBJ1-4; clone size: NA; V gene: TRBV4-2; CDR3 protein: CASSQRQGRVTNEKLFF
J gene: TRBJ2-3; clone size: NA; V gene: TRBV5-5; CDR3 protein: CASSLRPKEGSSADTQYF
J gene: TRBJ1-3; clone size: NA; V gene: TRBV9; CDR3 protein: CASSGRLDGNTIYF
J gene: TRBJ1-6; clone size: few; V gene: TRBV5-4; CDR3 protein: CASSLRQGAGSPLHF
J gene: TRBJ1-1; clone size: once; V gene: TRBV2; CDR3 protein: CASIVETLMNTEAFF
J gene: TRBJ2-1; clone size: NA; V gene: TRBV6-6; CDR3 protein: CASVEGGSYNEQFF
J gene: TRBJ2-1; clone size: NA; V gene: TRBV5-4; CDR3 protein: CASSLLSGRWNNEQFF
J gene: TRBJ1-5; clone size: once; V gene: TRBV18; CDR3 protein: CASSPLYSNQPQHF
J gene: TRBJ1-2; clone size: NA; V gene: TRBV19; CDR3 protein: CASTGGTTNYGYTF
J gene: TRBJ2-5; clone size: NA; V gene: TRBV5-1; CDR3 protein: CASSSLLADGETQYF
J gene: TRBJ2-1; clone size: NA; V gene: TRBV3-1/TRBV3-2; CDR3 protein: CASSQDGLAGGGEQFF
J gene: TRBJ2-5; clone size: NA; V gene: TRBV6-2/TRBV6-3; CDR3 protein: CASSYGSYSLRETQYF
J gene: TRBJ1-5; clone size: NA; V gene: TRBV19; CDR3 protein: CASSIRNQPQHF
J gene: TRBJ1-2; clone size: NA; V gene: TRBV7-9; CDR3 protein: CASSPSDRAGYTF
J gene: TRBJ2-7; clone size: NA; V gene: TRBV6-5; CDR3 protein: CASSTGTSSYEQYF
J gene: TRBJ1-4; clone size: NA; V gene: TRBV5-1; CDR3 protein: CASSRTGDYLNSLEYEKLFF